This T cell receptor (beta chain) came from a study of blood T cell repertoires in COVID-19. At the level of the study: PBMCs, B-cell-depleted T cells, or T cells were the source of the cDNA or gDNA that made up the material.

There are 17 residues in the CDR3. Germline V gives CDR1 KGHSH, CDR2 LQKENI. V lost 0 bases to trimming and J lost 2 bases; unmatched junction nucleotides: 5. Original methodology: Reference gene primers were amplified, and this amplification served to estimate nucleated cell counts. Sequencing used immunoSEQ multiplex PCR; TCRdb keeps in-frame clones, though not all of them. V, J and clone size derive from that table, while D and trimming were established from the DNA sequence. The sample includes some 66,000 clones, roughly 82% of them seen just once. V is TRBV18 and J is TRBJ2-1; 9 bases align to TRBD2. Specimen: peripheral blood. This receptor was identified in a man in his 60s with acute or convalescent COVID-19. The CDR3 DNA sequence: TGTGCCAGCTCACCACCTACCGCGGGGGGGACCTACAATGAGCAGTTCTTC. This encodes CASSPPTAGGTYNEQFF. Using reference TRBV18 and TRBJ2-1 for the parts outside the CDR3, the full variable domain is NAGVMQNPRHLVRRRGQEARLRCSPMKGHSHVYWYRQLPEEGLKFMVYLQKENIIDESGMPKERFSAEFPKEGPSILRIQQVVRGDSAAYFCASSPPTAGGTYNEQFFGPGTRLTVL.